The 9 T cell receptor beta chains below were found in one sample sequenced in a study of blood T cells in healthy people across ages. With a J-beta primer mix and a sample-barcoded 5' primer, a second PCR ran about 6 to 11 cycles. A single record per CDR3 protein comes from TCRdb applying MiXCR to the 5' RACE reads. The sample holds roughly 1.9 million distinct CDR3 sequences, roughly 43% seen once. Sequenced: blood. These receptors came from a human donor in good health.

To note about this clonotype: One end of the junction fails to match germline, which may point to a read error. The gene calls are TRBV7-2 and TRBJ2-1; 9 bases agree with TRBD2. The germline V gene encodes CDR1 SGHTA and CDR2 FQGNSA. The CDR3 sequence is 16 residues long. CDR3 nucleotide sequence: TGTGTCAGCAGCATACTAGGAGCGGGGGGCTACAATGAGCAGTTCTTC. The encoded protein is CVSSILGAGGYNEQFF.

The chain employs TRBV27 and TRBJ2-7, with D unresolved. V was shortened by 6 bases and J by 3 bases, with 15 bases between the two germline ends. This CDR3 region has 14 residues. Germline CDR1 reads MNHEY; CDR2 reads SMNVEV (reference sequence). For the CDR3, the DNA is TGTGCCAGCAGCCTCTCCTGGGTGAACTACGAGCAGTACTTC. Amino acid sequence: CASSLSWVNYEQYF.

V gene TRBV24-1 combines with J gene TRBJ2-1; D call uncertain. V was cut by 1 base and J by 3 bases, with 3 bases left in between. Germline V gene sequence: CDR1 KGHDR, CDR2 SFDVKD. This CDR3 is 13 amino acids long. CDR3 nucleotides: TGTGCCACCAGTGATTTCCGCTACAATGAGCAGTTCTTC. Residues: CATSDFRYNEQFF.

This clonotype has a count of ten or more. The rearrangement uses TRBV29-1 and TRBJ2-7; D is possibly TRBD1 (6 bases). Germline V gives CDR1 SQVTM, CDR2 ANQGSEA. Trimming removed 6 bases at V and 2 bases at J, with 14 bases between. The CDR3 loop spans 13 amino acids. This CDR3 reads CSVTGPLTYEQYF. The CDR3 DNA reads TGCAGCGTCACAGGGCCACTAACCTACGAGCAGTACTTC.

This clonotype was seen more than once but under ten times. V gene TRBV6-6 combines with J gene TRBJ1-2; D remains ambiguous. The CDR3 is 12 residues long. Germline CDR1 is MNHNY and CDR2 is SVGAGI (reference sequence). Trimming stripped 4 bases from V and 3 bases from J, with 6 bases between. The CDR3 nucleotides read TGTGCCAGCAGTTGGATCGACTATGGCTACACCTTC. Translation gives CASSWIDYGYTF.

The J gene is TRBJ2-1, the V gene TRBV10-3; D is possibly TRBD1 or TRBD2 (5 bases each). CDR3 length: 17 amino acids. The V gene's germline CDR1 is ENHRY and CDR2 SYGVKD. The V end was cut by 4 bases, the J end by 0 bases, with 16 bases between. CDR3 amino acids: CAISGYEGKTSYNEQFF. The CDR3 region has the DNA TGTGCCATCAGTGGGTATGAGGGGAAAACCTCCTACAATGAGCAGTTCTTC.

This clonotype occurred once. The genes are TRBV21-1 and TRBJ2-7; TRBD1, the table's D call, lacks a check against the DNA. TRBV21-1 corresponds to a pseudogene. The CDR3 is 17 amino acids. The CDR3 DNA reads TGTGCCAGCAGCAGTACAGGGGGAATCTTCTTTTCCTACGAGCAGTACTTC. It specifies CASSSTGGIFFSYEQYF.

The V and J genes are TRBV28 and TRBJ1-2; unclear D gene. This CDR3 has 13 amino acids. V gave up 7 bases and J gave up 2 bases, with 11 bases separating them. Germline-derived CDR1 and CDR2 are MDHEN and SYDVKM. CDR3 residues: CASNIRENYGYTF. The CDR3 coding sequence is TGTGCCAGCAACATCCGGGAAAACTATGGCTACACCTTC.

The chain has TRBV27 and TRBJ2-5, with D perhaps matching TRBD1 or TRBD2 (5 bases each). This CDR3 has 14 amino acids. From germline, CDR1 is MNHEY and CDR2 SMNVEV (reference sequence). The V and J ends lost 4 bases and 4 bases respectively, with 13 bases between them. The CDR3 region has the DNA TGTGCCAGCAGTTCAATCCCTGGGGGAGAGACCCAGTACTTC. Translated, it gives CASSSIPGGETQYF.